The sequence of this T cell receptor beta chain was determined in a study of shared clonotypes between healthy human individuals. V lost 2 bases, J lost 8 bases, and 7 bases stayed unmatched. Germline V gives CDR1 ENHRY, CDR2 SYGVKD. This CDR3 spans 15 amino acids. Generated by immunoSEQ multiplex PCR, the TCRdb table keeps only in-frame clones and is missing some. Among about a million clones listed, approximately 68% were seen once. V gene TRBV10-3 combines with J gene TRBJ1-4; the match to TRBD1 covers 8 bases. What was sequenced was memory CD4+ T cells sorted from blood. The subset was: CD45RA-negative fraction. The clonotype originates from a man between 18 and 35 years old in good health. The DNA for the CDR3 is TGTGCCATCAGTGAGGCAACAGGGGGGAGCGAAAAACTGTTTTTT. Encoded protein: CAISEATGGSEKLFF.